This is a list of T cell receptor beta chains from one sample in a study of CD8+CD57+ T cells in acquired aplastic anemia. TCRdb used MiXCR to reprocess the reads, holding one entry per CDR3 protein. The sample includes under 200,000 distinct CDR3 sequences, roughly half of them seen just once. The sequencing sample was made of sorted CD4+, CD8+, or CD8+CD57+ T cells (not recorded which) from PBMCs. Receptors were obtained from a human donor with aplastic anemia. Each CDR3 is given with its conserved first and last residue. A D gene is named only where the DNA matches it firmly. Clone size is not always given. Where it is, it says once, few, many or a class for expanded clones.

NA | TRBJ2-1 | TRBV24-1 | TRBD2 | CATSASGRYNEQFF | TGTGCCACCAGTGCTAGCGGGAGATACAATGAGCAGTTCTTC
NA | TRBJ1-1 | TRBV18 | NA | CASSPLGQTEAFF | TGTGCCAGCTCACCGCTGGGGCAGACTGAAGCTTTCTTT
many | TRBJ2-5 | TRBV20-1 | NA | CSATGDGQETQYF | TGCAGTGCTACAGGGGACGGTCAAGAGACCCAGTACTTC
many | TRBJ2-3 | TRBV7-7 | NA | CASSLGVTSSQYF | TGTGCTAGCAGCCTTGGGGTTACTTCTTCGCAGTATTTT
many | TRBJ1-6 | TRBV6-1 | TRBD1 | CASSEATDRGPNSPLHF | TGTGCCAGCAGTGAAGCGACAGACAGGGGGCCTAATTCACCCCTCCACTTT
NA | TRBJ2-7 | TRBV5-6 | TRBD1 | CASSLGVRGHYEQYF | TGTGCCAGCAGCTTGGGAGTCAGGGGGCACTACGAGCAGTACTTC
NA | TRBJ2-7 | TRBV19 | NA | CASSKMGNYEQYF | TGTGCCAGTAGTAAGATGGGGAACTACGAGCAGTACTTC
few | TRBJ1-3 | TRBV20-1 | NA | CSARGWLGNTIYF | TGCAGTGCTAGAGGGTGGCTCGGAAACACCATATATTTT
many | TRBJ2-5 | TRBV5-4 | NA | CASSSPRGGETQYF | TGTGCCAGCAGCTCCCCAAGGGGCGGGGAGACCCAGTACTTC
many | TRBJ1-5 | TRBV20-1 | NA | CSATTGSNQPQHF | TGCAGTGCTACAACCGGGAGCAATCAGCCCCAGCATTTT
medium-sized | TRBJ1-1 | TRBV10-3 | NA | CAIMPGIGDTEAFF | TGTGCCATCATGCCCGGGATAGGGGACACTGAAGCTTTCTTT
NA | TRBJ2-1 | TRBV5-1 | TRBD1 | CASSPGTAYNEQFF | TGCGCCAGCAGCCCTGGGACAGCCTACAATGAGCAGTTCTTC
few | TRBJ1-4 | TRBV2 | NA | CASRDSGEKLFF | TGTGCCAGCAGGGACAGTGGGGAAAAACTGTTTTTT
NA | TRBJ2-3 | TRBV18 | NA | CASSPLATSTDTQYF | TGTGCCAGCTCACCACTGGCAACTAGCACAGATACGCAGTATTTT
many | TRBJ2-3 | TRBV19 | NA | CASRGGGGYTDTQYF | TGTGCCAGTAGGGGCGGCGGGGGCTACACAGATACGCAGTATTTT
NA | TRBJ1-1 | TRBV20-1 | NA | CSESKAGTEAFF | TGCAGTGAGTCTAAGGCGGGTACTGAAGCTTTCTTT
NA | TRBJ2-5 | TRBV3-1 | NA | CASSQAGGRETQYF | TGTGCCAGCAGCCAAGCTGGGGGGCGAGAGACCCAGTACTTC
NA | TRBJ2-7 | TRBV29-1 | TRBD1 | CSVGQGSYEQYF | TGCAGCGTCGGACAGGGAAGCTACGAGCAGTACTTC
NA | TRBJ1-1 | TRBV7-9 | NA | CASSLAWEGDTEAFF | TGTGCCAGCAGCTTAGCGTGGGAAGGGGACACTGAAGCTTTCTTT
NA | TRBJ1-6 | TRBV7-3 | NA | CASRGASASPLHF | TGTGCCAGCAGAGGGGCTTCCGCCTCACCCCTCCACTTT
many | TRBJ2-3 | TRBV24-1 | TRBD1 | CATSGSGGQTDTQYF | TGTGCCACCAGTGGTTCAGGGGGTCAGACAGATACGCAGTATTTT
many | TRBJ1-5 | TRBV12-3/TRBV12-4 | NA | CASRSGASNQPQHF | TGTGCCAGCAGATCCGGGGCCAGCAATCAGCCCCAGCATTTT
NA | TRBJ1-1 | TRBV19 | NA | CASSIWGGMNTEAFF | TGTGCCAGTAGTATATGGGGCGGGATGAACACTGAAGCTTTCTTT
NA | TRBJ2-7 | TRBV20-1 | NA | CSAGVIFYEQYF | TGCAGTGCCGGCGTCATCTTCTACGAGCAGTACTTC
many | TRBJ2-2 | TRBV7-7 | TRBD1 | CASSLAPGQGPGELFF | TGTGCCAGCAGCTTAGCGCCCGGACAGGGTCCCGGGGAGCTGTTTTTT
many | TRBJ2-1 | TRBV20-1 | NA | CSARRWGSSYNEQFF | TGCAGTGCCCGCAGGTGGGGGAGCTCCTACAATGAGCAGTTCTTC
many | TRBJ1-5 | TRBV19 | NA | CASSIYFGGGQPQHF | TGTGCCAGTAGTATATACTTCGGGGGCGGTCAGCCCCAGCATTTT
many | TRBJ1-1 | TRBV7-2 | TRBD1 | CASSLAETGRGNEAFF | TGTGCCAGCAGCTTAGCCGAGACAGGGAGGGGAAATGAAGCTTTCTTT
many | TRBJ2-7 | TRBV6-5 | NA | CASSYSASPTYEQYF | TGTGCCAGCAGTTACTCGGCTAGCCCGACCTACGAGCAGTACTTC
few | TRBJ2-3 | TRBV2 | TRBD2 | CASRTSGRGTDTQYF | TGTGCCAGCCGGACTAGCGGGAGGGGCACAGATACGCAGTATTTT
NA | TRBJ1-6 | TRBV7-2 | NA | CASSLVGYNSPLHF | TGTGCCAGCAGCTTAGTAGGCTATAATTCACCCCTCCACTTT
NA | TRBJ2-5 | TRBV19 | NA | CASHSGSGTQYF | TGTGCCAGTCACTCAGGGTCGGGGACCCAGTACTTC
NA | TRBJ2-3 | TRBV6-5 | TRBD2 | CASSYFGLAASDTQYF | TGCGCCAGCAGTTACTTCGGACTAGCGGCGTCAGATACGCAGTATTTT
NA | TRBJ1-2 | TRBV25-1 | NA | CASRPGTNFNYGYTF | TGTGCCAGCCGTCCAGGGACAAATTTTAACTATGGCTACACCTTC
NA | TRBJ2-7 | TRBV5-5 | NA | CASSLRGIYEQYF | TGTGCCAGCAGCTTGCGGGGAATCTACGAGCAGTACTTC
NA | TRBJ1-2 | TRBV5-8 | TRBD1 | CASSRGTGHEGYTF | TGTGCCAGCAGCCGGGGGACAGGGCATGAAGGCTACACCTTC
once | TRBJ1-1 | TRBV4-3 | TRBD1 | CASSQESGGTEAFF | TGCGCCAGCAGCCAAGAGTCAGGGGGCACTGAAGCTTTCTTT
NA | TRBJ1-1 | TRBV7-3 | TRBD1 | CASSPTGPEAFF | TGTGCCAGCAGCCCGACAGGGCCTGAAGCTTTCTTT
many | TRBJ2-5 | TRBV7-9 | NA | CASSPPGFGTQYF | TGTGCCAGCAGCCCCCCCGGATTTGGGACCCAGTACTTC
NA | TRBJ1-6 | TRBV2 | TRBD1 | CASSDGGQGDYNSPLHF | TGTGCCAGCAGTGACGGGGGACAGGGCGACTATAATTCACCCCTCCACTTT
NA | TRBJ2-7 | TRBV11-2 | NA | CASSTRGVNGNYEQHF | TGTGCCAGCAGCACCCGTGGCGTTAACGGGAACTACGAGCAGCACTTC
NA | TRBJ2-7 | TRBV15 | NA | CATSKDPGWEQYF | TGTGCCACCAGCAAAGATCCTGGGTGGGAGCAGTACTTC
many | TRBJ2-3 | TRBV6-5 | NA | CASSKATSTDTQYF | TGTGCCAGCAGTAAGGCCACTAGCACAGATACGCAGTATTTT
once | TRBJ1-3 | TRBV7-9 | NA | CASSLVGQPNTIYF | TGTGCCAGCAGCTTGGTCGGACAACCAAACACCATATATTTT
NA | TRBJ2-7 | TRBV20-1 | NA | CSATRTPEGEQYF | TGCAGTGCCACCAGGACCCCAGAGGGCGAGCAGTACTTC
NA | TRBJ2-5 | TRBV10-3 | NA | CAISESAETQYF | TGTGCCATCAGTGAGTCGGCGGAGACCCAGTACTTC
NA | TRBJ2-3 | TRBV7-3 | NA | CASSLEATVSDTQYF | TGTGCCAGCAGCCTTGAGGCAACGGTCTCAGATACGCAGTATTTT
many | TRBJ2-7 | TRBV5-8 | NA | CASSLVSVGWYF | TGTGCCAGCAGCTTGGTTTCGGTAGGGTGGTACTTC